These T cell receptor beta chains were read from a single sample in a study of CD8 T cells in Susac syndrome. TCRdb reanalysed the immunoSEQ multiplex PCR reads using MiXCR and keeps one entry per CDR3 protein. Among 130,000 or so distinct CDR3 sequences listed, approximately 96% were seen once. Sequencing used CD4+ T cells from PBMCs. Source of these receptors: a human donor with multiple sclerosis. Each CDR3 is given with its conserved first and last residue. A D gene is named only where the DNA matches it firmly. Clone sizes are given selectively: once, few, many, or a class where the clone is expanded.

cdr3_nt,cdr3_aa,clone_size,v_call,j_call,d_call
TGCAGCGTTGATCCTGGACGGGCCTCTGGAAACACCATATATTTT,CSVDPGRASGNTIYF,NA,TRBV29-1,TRBJ1-3,NA
TGTGCCAGCAGTTACTCGTCTGGGGTCGGTAATTCACCCCTCCACTTT,CASSYSSGVGNSPLHF,once,TRBV6-5,TRBJ1-6,NA
TGTGCCACCGGGGGGGCAGGCGGCGAGACCCAGTACTTC,CATGGAGGETQYF,NA,TRBV24-1,TRBJ2-5,NA
TGTGCCTGGAGTGAACAGGGGAGGACTGAAGCTTTCTTT,CAWSEQGRTEAFF,NA,TRBV30,TRBJ1-1,TRBD1
TGCGCCAGCAGCCGGGATGGGGACCAAGAGACCCAGTACTTC,CASSRDGDQETQYF,once,TRBV5-1,TRBJ2-5,NA
TGTGCCTGGAAGTGGGGGGCATCGGAAAAACTGTTTTTT,CAWKWGASEKLFF,NA,TRBV30,TRBJ1-4,NA
TGTGCCTGGAGTAAACAAAAAAGGACAGGTAGAGCTTTCTTT,CAWSKQKRTGRAFF,NA,TRBV30,TRBJ1-1,TRBD1
TGTGCCACCAGTGATTTCGTAGCGGAGAAGCAGTTCTTC,CATSDFVAEKQFF,NA,TRBV24-1,TRBJ2-1,NA
TGTGCCAGCAGTTTATACTGGGAAATCGGACGGGCGCCCCAGCATTTT,CASSLYWEIGRAPQHF,NA,TRBV27,TRBJ1-5,NA
TGCAGTGCTTACGGGGTTTTAGGGTCACCCCTCCACTTT,CSAYGVLGSPLHF,NA,TRBV20-1,TRBJ1-6,NA
TGCGCCAGCAGCCAAGCGGGGCCAGGGAATGCCGAGCAGTACTTC,CASSQAGPGNAEQYF,NA,TRBV4-1,TRBJ2-7,NA
TGCAGCGTTGAAATGTGGGGCGGACAAAACATTCAGTACTTC,CSVEMWGGQNIQYF,NA,TRBV29-1,TRBJ2-4,NA
TGTGCCTTGACGTCGGTGGGTGAGCAGTTCTTC,CALTSVGEQFF,NA,TRBV30,TRBJ2-1,NA
TGTGCCAGCTCGACCATGGACGGTCACAATGAGCAGTTCTTC,CASSTMDGHNEQFF,NA,TRBV9,TRBJ2-1,NA
TGTGCCAGCAGTAGGACAGGGGGCTCAGAGACCCAGTACTTC,CASSRTGGSETQYF,NA,TRBV27,TRBJ2-5,TRBD1